The 24 T cell receptor beta chains below were found in one sample sequenced in a study of metastatic and nonmetastatic thyroid tumors. TCRdb re-analyzed the PCR reads through MiXCR. The profile covers tens of thousands of clones, with 15% to 20% appearing a single time and over 8.5% taken by the ten largest. Each patient came to thyroid surgery without any prior treatment (of any kind). Input material: blood. These receptor sequences come from a male donor with papillary thyroid cancer or a benign thyroid nodule (not recorded which). Some clones in this sample may be carry-over from other donors' samples.

This clone showed up many times. The chain joins TRBV6-1 to TRBJ1-1; D might be TRBD1 (5 bases). CDR1 is MNHNS and CDR2 is SASEGT in the germline V gene. V gave up 5 bases and J gave up 3 bases, with 10 bases separating them. This CDR3 is built from 13 residues. CDR3 sequence reads: CASSSGTYTEAFF. CDR3 nucleotide sequence: TGTGCCAGCAGTTCGGGGACCTACACTGAAGCTTTCTTT.

The chain links TRBV20-1 to TRBJ2-5; D possibly uses TRBD1 or TRBD2 (7 bases each). The CDR3 consists of 13 residues. The V end lost 7 bases, the J end lost 5 bases, and 17 bases lay between the germline ends. The germline V gene has CDR1 DFQATT and CDR2 SNEGSKA (reference sequence). The CDR3: CSVLGGGSETQYF. CDR3 in DNA: TGCAGTGTCCTAGGGGGCGGGAGTGAGACCCAGTACTTC.

This clone showed up many times. The rearrangement uses TRBV5-1 and TRBJ1-1, with D possibly being TRBD1 (5 bases). Germline V gene lookup returns CDR1 SGHRS and CDR2 YFSETQ. This CDR3 spans 15 amino acids. The ends were cut back, 3 bases at V and 2 bases at J, with 14 bases in the middle. CDR3 residues: CASSSVGHTNTEAFF. CDR3 nucleotides: TGCGCCAGCAGCTCCGTCGGACACACCAACACTGAAGCTTTCTTT.

This clone was observed a single time. A read error is possible here, since a much larger clone lies one base away. V is TRBV19 and J is TRBJ2-1; D unclear. The CDR3 is 16 residues long. The V end was cut by 9 bases, the J end by 5 bases, with 23 bases between. Germline CDR1 and CDR2: LNHDA and SQIVND (reference sequence). In nucleotides, the CDR3 is TGTGCCAGCCACGGATCGAGTTCCGGAAAGAACAATGAGCAGTTCTTC. This gives the protein CASHGSSSGKNNEQFF.

This sequence joins TRBV3-1 and TRBJ2-1; D may match TRBD1 or TRBD2 (5 bases each). The CDR3 covers 15 residues. V was trimmed by 3 bases and J by 0 bases, leaving 9 bases between them. Germline V gene lookup returns CDR1 LGHDT and CDR2 YNNKEL (reference sequence). The CDR3 DNA reads TGTGCCAGCAGCCAGGGGACCGCCTCCTACAATGAGCAGTTCTTC. This sequence encodes CASSQGTASYNEQFF.

The table lists this clone with many counts. The rearrangement links TRBV7-3 to TRBJ2-1; 10 nucleotides match TRBD2. The CDR3 is 15 amino acids. J gave up 0 bases and V 6 bases, and 2 bases lay outside the gene matches. Germline CDR1 SGHTA, CDR2 FQGTGA. The CDR3 nucleotides are TGTGCCAGCAGGTCTAGCGGGAGCTCCTACAATGAGCAGTTCTTC. Translating it yields CASRSSGSSYNEQFF.

This clone was picked up many times. The V gene is TRBV20-1, the J gene TRBJ2-3; D is ambiguous. CDR3 length: 14 amino acids. Germline V lookup: CDR1 DFQATT, CDR2 SNEGSKA (reference sequence). The V end was cut by 3 bases, the J end by 5 bases, with 15 bases between. CDR3 residues: CSARTGPGRDTQYF. CDR3 coding DNA: TGCAGTGCTAGGACCGGTCCGGGCAGAGATACGCAGTATTTT.

This clone was counted at least ten times. This chain links TRBV4-3 with TRBJ2-1; D may be TRBD1 or TRBD2 (5 bases each). Trimming removed 4 bases from V and 3 bases from J, with 10 bases in between. CDR1 and CDR2 from the germline V gene are LGHNA and YSLEER. There are 14 residues in the CDR3. CDR3 amino acids: CASSRDADYNEQFF. CDR3 coding DNA: TGCGCCAGCAGCCGGGACGCGGACTACAATGAGCAGTTCTTC.

This clone was recorded at least ten times. The V and J genes are TRBV24-1 and TRBJ2-3; possibly TRBD1 or TRBD2 for D (6 bases each). The germline CDR1 and CDR2 sequences are KGHDR and SFDVKD. Trimming pared 4 bases from V and 1 base from J, leaving 11 bases between. The CDR3 contains 15 residues. As DNA, the CDR3 is TGTGCCACCAGTGAGGTCGGGGGCCGCACAGATACGCAGTATTTT. Its protein product is CATSEVGGRTDTQYF.

The chain uses TRBV20-1 and TRBJ2-5; 7 nucleotides match TRBD2. Germline V gene sequence: CDR1 DFQATT, CDR2 SNEGSKA (reference sequence). The CDR3 covers 17 residues. V gave up 3 bases and J gave up 5 bases; unmatched junction bases: 18. The CDR3 sequence is CSARFSPSGTFLETQYF. Here the CDR3 DNA reads TGCAGTGCTAGGTTTTCCCCTAGCGGTACCTTTTTGGAGACCCAGTACTTC.

This clone was observed at least ten times. The chain combines TRBV2 with TRBJ2-7; D possibly matches TRBD1 or TRBD2 (5 bases each). Germline V gives CDR1 SNHLY, CDR2 FYNNEI. V shed 10 bases and J shed 0 bases, with 13 bases lying between them. CDR3 length: 13 residues. CDR3 bases: TGTGCCACCGACCCCGGGACCTCCTACGAGCAGTACTTC. Amino acids: CATDPGTSYEQYF.

This clone was seen many times. V is TRBV12-3 or TRBV12-4 and J is TRBJ1-3; possible D gene TRBD1, 6 bases. The CDR3 extends over 14 amino acids. V shed 7 bases and J shed 0 bases, with 10 bases lying between them. CDR3 loop: CASKGGGSGNTIYF. Here the CDR3 DNA reads TGTGCCAGCAAGGGGGGGGGCTCTGGAAACACCATATATTTT.

This clone has ten or more counts. The V call is TRBV3-1, the J call TRBJ2-1, with 7 bases matching TRBD2. The CDR3 is made up of 15 amino acids. V lost 1 base, J lost 12 bases, and 12 bases stayed unmatched. The germline gives CDR1 LGHDT, CDR2 YNNKEL (reference sequence). CDR3 in amino acids: CASSQVSAGESVQFF. The DNA of the CDR3 is TGTGCCAGCAGCCAAGTCAGCGCGGGAGAATCGGTGCAGTTCTTC.

This clone was recorded at least ten times. A much larger clone is a single base away; this may be a read error. The J gene is TRBJ1-1, the V gene TRBV12-3 or TRBV12-4; 8 nucleotides align to TRBD1. The CDR3 loop spans 15 amino acids. The CDR3 nucleotides are TGTGCCAGCACTCTGACAGGGGCATCAAACTCTGAAACTTTCTTT. Protein sequence: CASTLTGASNSETFF.

This clone was recorded at least ten times. The V gene is TRBV20-1, the J gene TRBJ1-1, with D unclear. V was clipped by 3 bases and J by 2 bases, with 16 bases between them. This CDR3 comprises 15 residues. The V gene's germline CDR1 is DFQATT and CDR2 SNEGSKA (reference sequence). DNA for the CDR3: TGCAGTGCTAGCGGGCGCCGGATGATTAACACTGAAGCTTTCTTT. Translation gives CSASGRRMINTEAFF.

There are a few counts of this clone. A read error may account for a junction end that differs from germline. This rearrangement joins TRBV6-1 to TRBJ1-1, with D tentatively TRBD1 (5 bases). CDR3 length: 17 residues. Per the germline V gene, CDR1 is MNHNS and CDR2 is SASEGT. The CDR3 coding sequence is TGTGCCATCAGTGTTATTGCATGGGGCCTCGTGAACACTGAAGCTTTCTTT. Amino acids: CAISVIAWGLVNTEAFF.

The table lists this clone with many counts. The chain uses TRBV6-1 and TRBJ2-1; TRBD1 matches at 10 bases. The ends lost 10 bases at V and 10 bases at J; junction bases unmatched: 16. Germline loops: CDR1 MNHNS, CDR2 SASEGT. This CDR3 region has 15 residues. Here the CDR3 DNA reads TGTGCCACCTATCCTGGGACAGGGGCAAGGGTAGAGCAGTTCTTC. It specifies CATYPGTGARVEQFF.

This clone was detected ten times or more. The chain employs TRBV14 and TRBJ1-2; D might be TRBD1 (5 bases). The CDR3 is 15 residues long. Germline V gene lookup returns CDR1 SGHDN and CDR2 FVKESK. V lost 0 bases, J lost 3 bases, and 11 bases lay in between. This CDR3 reads CASSQDSRDHYGYTF. The CDR3 nucleotides read TGTGCCAGCAGCCAAGATTCCAGGGACCACTATGGCTACACCTTC.

This clone was counted at least ten times. The chain combines TRBV3-1 with TRBJ2-2; D remains unclear. From germline, CDR1 is LGHDT and CDR2 YNNKEL (reference sequence). Deletions cut 0 bases from V and 4 bases from J, with 6 bases between. The CDR3 totals 14 residues. The CDR3 nucleotides read TGTGCCAGCAGCCAAGACCATAGCACCGGGGAGCTGTTTTTT. It yields the protein CASSQDHSTGELFF.

Ten or more counts support this clone. The gene calls are TRBV7-6 and TRBJ2-1, with D unclear. The V gene lost 5 bases and the J gene lost 3 bases, with 11 bases spanning the gap. Germline CDR1 reads SGHVS; CDR2 reads FNYEAQ. This CDR3 has 14 residues. The DNA of the CDR3 is TGTGCCAGCAGCGATGCTGGCGGCTACAATGAGCAGTTCTTC. Translating gives CASSDAGGYNEQFF.

This clone showed up many times. CDR3 in amino acids: CASSSGQTSGNTIYF. CDR3 sequence (DNA): TGCGCCAGCAGTTCGGGACAAACCTCTGGAAACACCATATATTTT. The V and J genes are TRBV10-1 and TRBJ1-3; D may be TRBD1 (6 bases). The CDR3 runs 15 residues. Germline V lookup: CDR1 WNHNN, CDR2 SYGVQD (reference sequence). Trimming took off 5 bases at V and 0 bases at J, with 11 bases between the two ends.

This clone was seen a handful of times. The chain is built from TRBV27 and TRBJ1-3; 10 bases line up with TRBD1. Looked up from germline, CDR1 is MNHEY and CDR2 is SMNVEV (reference sequence). The CDR3 is 16 residues long. With 6 bases clipped from V and 6 bases from J, the junction kept 11 bases outside the gene matches. CDR3 region: CASSRGRQGAENTIYF. Written as DNA, the CDR3 is TGTGCCAGCAGCCGCGGCCGACAGGGGGCAGAAAACACCATATATTTT.

Concerning this clone itself: This clone may be a read error of a much larger clone one base away. V and J are TRBV6-1 and TRBJ2-7; 7 nucleotides agree with TRBD1. Germline trimming cut 6 bases from V and 0 bases from J; bases unmatched to any gene: 5. Germline V lookup: CDR1 MNHNS, CDR2 SASEGT. The CDR3 extends over 14 amino acids. The CDR3 sequence: CASSPGTVSYEQYF. The CDR3 DNA sequence: TGTGCCAGCAGCCCCGGGACAGTCTCCTACGAGCAGTACTTC.

In regard to this clone: Given a much more abundant clone one base away, this may be a read error. This sample includes further DNA sequences coding for the same CDR3. This rearrangement joins TRBV20-1 to TRBJ2-3, with D uncertain. This CDR3 is 13 amino acids long. Germline V gene data show CDR1 as DFQATT and CDR2 as SNEGSKA (reference sequence). V was clipped by 6 bases and J by 1 base, with 11 bases between them. CDR3 in amino acids: CSAPEQRTDTQYF. DNA of the CDR3: TGCAGTGCCCCGGAGCAGCGCACAGATACGCAGTATTTT.